This record covers a single T cell receptor beta chain. Its antigen is as yet unknown. This record comes from a study of cytomegalovirus exposure and HLA in healthy donors. The study's findings and limits: A later analysis linked fewer than 20,000 TCR beta sequences to HLA alleles at 0.05 false discovery rate. Clonal expansion was found to be greater in HLA-associated TCR beta chains than in equally common others in a later analysis.

Primers for the PCR totalled 60 Vbeta and 13 Jbeta. Profiled with immunoSEQ multiplex PCR; TCRdb holds only in-frame clones, not every one. Altogether around 150,000 clones are present, 68% being singletons, with the ten largest covering roughly 1.4%. The germline gives CDR1 SGHDN, CDR2 FVKESK. The CDR3 has 17 residues. Unmatched junction bases numbered 12, after V lost 1 base and J lost 5 bases. The sequence came from a man between 45 and 60 years old in good health and CMV-seronegative. Sequencing input: PBMCs. The chain joins TRBV14 to TRBJ2-7; 9 bases match TRBD2. This CDR3 is CASSQALAGDPLNEQYF. CDR3 DNA: TGTGCCAGCAGCCAAGCTTTAGCGGGGGACCCGTTGAACGAGCAGTACTTC.